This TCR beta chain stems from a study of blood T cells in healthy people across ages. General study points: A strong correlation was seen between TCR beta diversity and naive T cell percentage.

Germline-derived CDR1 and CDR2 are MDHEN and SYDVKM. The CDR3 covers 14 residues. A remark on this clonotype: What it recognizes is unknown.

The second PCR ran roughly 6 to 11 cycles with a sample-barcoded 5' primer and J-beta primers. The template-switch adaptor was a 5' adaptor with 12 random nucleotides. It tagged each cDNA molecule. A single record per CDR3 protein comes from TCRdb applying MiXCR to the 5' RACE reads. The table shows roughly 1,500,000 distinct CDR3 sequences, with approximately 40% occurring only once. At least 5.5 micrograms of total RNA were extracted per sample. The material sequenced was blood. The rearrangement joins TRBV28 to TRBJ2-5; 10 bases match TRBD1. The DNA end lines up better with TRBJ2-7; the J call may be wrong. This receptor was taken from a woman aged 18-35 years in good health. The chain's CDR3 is CASSYGTGENEQYF. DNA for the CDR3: TGTGCCAGCAGTTACGGGACAGGGGAAAACGAGCAGTACTTC.